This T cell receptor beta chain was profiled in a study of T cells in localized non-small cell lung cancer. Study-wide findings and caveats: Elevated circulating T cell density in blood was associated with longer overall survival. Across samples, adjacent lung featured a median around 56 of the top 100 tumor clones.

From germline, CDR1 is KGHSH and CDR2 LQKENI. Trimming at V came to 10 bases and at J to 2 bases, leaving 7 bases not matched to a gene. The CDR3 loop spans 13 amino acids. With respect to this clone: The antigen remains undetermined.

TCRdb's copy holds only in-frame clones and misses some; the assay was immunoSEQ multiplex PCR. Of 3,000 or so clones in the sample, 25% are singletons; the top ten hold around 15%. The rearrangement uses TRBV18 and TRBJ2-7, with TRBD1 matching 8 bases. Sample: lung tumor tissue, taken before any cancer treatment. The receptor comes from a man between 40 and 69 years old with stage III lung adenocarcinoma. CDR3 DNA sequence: TGTGCCACCAGGACAGGGAGGCCCTACGAGCAGTACTTC. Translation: CATRTGRPYEQYF.